A single sample is the source of the 24 T cell receptor beta chains below, sequenced in a study of post-analysis software for immune sequencing data (dated by TCRdb to the mid-2010s). Summary of the overall study and its limitations: Four or five TRBV segments, including TRBV5-6, TRBV5-1 and TRBV20-1, were significantly more frequent in patients than controls.

Receptor libraries were prepared by PCR. The sequencing machine was an Illumina HiSeq 2500. To reduce PCR and sequencing biases, unique molecular identifiers were incorporated into the TCR beta cDNA libraries. TCRdb cleaned the public reads at Q25 with fastp, built clones with MiXCR and kept in-frame beta chains. For every CDR3 protein sequence, its rows merge into one entry that carries the most common genes and DNA. The sample table contains fewer than 700,000 distinct CDR3 sequences; only one count was recorded for roughly 45% of them. The ten largest account for 1.7% of the sample. The antigens for these receptors are not known. Sequenced input: blood. The receptors come from a girl between 10 and 17 years old with multiple sclerosis.

This chain uses TRBV13 with TRBJ2-4, with TRBD2 matching 8 bases. With the DNA end fitting TRBJ2-7 better, the J assignment may be wrong. Per germline, CDR1 PRHDT and CDR2 FYEKMQ (reference sequence). This CDR3 spans 16 amino acids. CDR3 nucleotides: TGTGCCAGCAGCTTAGAAGCGAGCGGGAGAAAATACGAGCAGTACTTC. This sequence encodes CASSLEASGRKYEQYF.

The rearrangement uses TRBV3-1 and TRBJ1-5, with TRBD1 identical over 7 bases. In germline, CDR1 is LGHDT, CDR2 YNNKEL (reference sequence). The V and J ends lost 6 bases and 6 bases, in that order; junction bases with no gene match: 5. This CDR3 is built from 13 residues. The CDR3 bases are TGTGCCAGCAGTAGACAGGGAAGTCAGCCCCAGCATTTT. It codes for CASSRQGSQPQHF.

This clonotype showed up just a few times. J is TRBJ2-1 and V is TRBV20-1, with 9 bases lining up with TRBD1. From germline, CDR1 is DFQATT and CDR2 SNEGSKA (reference sequence). This CDR3 is 15 amino acids long. The junction had 7 bases not matched to a gene; V was cut back by 6 bases and J by 1 base. CDR3 sequence: CSAAGTGPSYNEQFF. CDR3 sequence (DNA): TGCAGTGCCGCCGGGACAGGGCCTTCCTACAATGAGCAGTTCTTC.

This chain's CDR3 is CATDVPPYEQYF. The CDR3 bases are TGTGCCACGGATGTGCCCCCTTACGAGCAGTACTTC. The J gene is TRBJ2-7, the V gene TRBV2, with D unresolved. Germline V gene data show CDR1 as SNHLY and CDR2 as FYNNEI. The CDR3 sequence is 12 residues long. V dropped 10 bases and J dropped 4 bases, with 14 bases sitting between them.

There are a few counts of this clonotype. The chain carries TRBV7-2 and TRBJ2-3, with D unclear. The CDR3 totals 13 residues. CDR1 SGHTA and CDR2 FQGNSA come from the germline V gene. V was pared by 3 bases and J by 3 bases, with 7 bases between. CDR3 nucleotide sequence: TGTGCCAGCAGCTTTGACGTTACAGATACGCAGTATTTT. Its translation: CASSFDVTDTQYF.

The genes are TRBV5-1 and TRBJ1-2; D is unclear. The germline V and J ends were trimmed by 5 bases and 0 bases, with 11 bases remaining between them. CDR3 length: 14 residues. Germline CDR1 SGHRS, CDR2 YFSETQ. This CDR3 is CASRTHSANYGYTF. The CDR3 DNA sequence: TGCGCCAGCAGAACTCACAGTGCTAACTATGGCTACACCTTC.

This chain joins TRBV20-1 and TRBJ1-2; no clear D. This CDR3 region has 12 residues. Trimming cost V 0 bases and J 4 bases, with 6 bases left between them. CDR1 and CDR2 from the germline V gene are DFQATT and SNEGSKA (reference sequence). This CDR3 is CSARELAYGYTF. For the CDR3, the DNA is TGCAGTGCTAGAGAATTGGCCTATGGCTACACCTTC.

The chain has TRBV7-2 and TRBJ2-5; D could derive from TRBD1 or TRBD2 (5 bases each). V was pared by 4 bases and J by 3 bases, with 15 bases between. Looked up from germline, CDR1 is SGHTA and CDR2 is FQGNSA. This CDR3 is built from 15 residues. CDR3 sequence: CASSSGTSLKETQYF. In DNA, the CDR3 is TGTGCCAGCAGCTCCGGGACGTCGCTTAAAGAGACCCAGTACTTC. The whole variable domain, filled in from reference TRBV7-2 and TRBJ2-5, reads GAGVSQSPSNKVTEKGKDVELRCDPISGHTALYWYRQSLGQGLEFLIYFQGNSAPDKSGLPSDRFSAERTGGSVSTLTIQRTQQEDSAVYLCASSSGTSLKETQYFGPGTRLLVL.

This clonotype has only one observation. The V gene is TRBV6-2 or TRBV6-3, the J gene TRBJ2-4; the D gene is possibly TRBD2 (6 bases). V gave up 6 bases and J gave up 13 bases, with 22 bases separating them. Germline CDR1 and CDR2: MNHEY and SVGEGT. The CDR3 covers 14 residues. CDR3 sequence (DNA): TGTGCCAGCAGCTTTTTTAGCGGACAAGAGGCCCAGTACTTC. Protein: CASSFFSGQEAQYF.

The rearrangement joins TRBV9 to TRBJ1-2; 8 positions agree with TRBD1. The ends lost 2 bases at V and 6 bases at J; junction bases unmatched: 6. Germline values: CDR1 SGDLS, CDR2 YYNGEE. The CDR3 loop spans 14 amino acids. CDR3 nucleotides: TGTGCCAGCAGCGTCGGACAGGGAACTGATGGCTACACCTTC. Its protein is CASSVGQGTDGYTF. Full variable domain (missing parts from reference TRBV9 and TRBJ1-2): DSGVTQTPKHLITATGQRVTLRCSPRSGDLSVYWYQQSLDQGLQFLIQYYNGEERAKGNILERFSAQQFPDLHSELNLSSLELGDSALYFCASSVGQGTDGYTFGSGTRLTVV.

This clonotype was observed a handful of times. V usage is TRBV7-9 and J usage is TRBJ2-6, with D unresolved. Germline lookup yields CDR1 SEHNR and CDR2 FQNEAQ (reference sequence). Trimming took 4 bases from V and 5 from J, leaving 9 bases between them. This CDR3 region has 14 residues. Here the CDR3 reads CASSSLHRANVLTF. For the CDR3, the DNA is TGTGCCAGCAGCTCCCTTCACCGGGCCAACGTCCTGACTTTC. The whole variable domain, filled in from reference TRBV7-9 and TRBJ2-6, reads DTGVSQNPRHKITKRGQNVTFRCDPISEHNRLYWYRQTLGQGPEFLTYFQNEAQLEKSRLLSDRFSAERPKGSFSTLEIQRTEQGDSAMYLCASSSLHRANVLTFGAGSRLTVL.

This clonotype has only a few counts. The chain joins TRBV20-1 to TRBJ2-7, with 10 bases aligning to TRBD1. V lost 4 bases and J lost 4; bases outside the gene matches: 4. The CDR3 extends over 13 amino acids. Per germline, CDR1 DFQATT and CDR2 SNEGSKA (reference sequence). The CDR3 bases are TGCAGTGCTACATCGGGACAGGGGTACGAGCAGTACTTC. It specifies CSATSGQGYEQYF.

The chain recombines TRBV15 with TRBJ2-3; tentatively, D is TRBD2 (5 bases). The V and J ends lost 5 bases and 1 base respectively, with 10 bases between them. CDR3 size: 14 residues. Germline V lookup: CDR1 LNHNV, CDR2 YYDKDF (reference sequence). This CDR3 is CATSLAKRTDTQYF. In DNA form, the CDR3 reads TGTGCCACCAGCCTAGCAAAGCGCACAGATACGCAGTATTTT.

There are a few counts of this clonotype. The rearrangement joins TRBV2 to TRBJ2-1, with 13 bases lining up with TRBD2. From germline, CDR1 is SNHLY and CDR2 FYNNEI. With 5 bases clipped from V and 5 bases from J, the junction kept 6 bases outside the gene matches. This CDR3 region has 16 residues. CDR3: CASSLEGLAGNNEQFF. In DNA form, the CDR3 reads TGTGCCAGCAGTTTAGAGGGACTAGCGGGGAACAATGAGCAGTTCTTC.

The chain is built from TRBV6-7 and TRBJ2-1; 9 bases line up with TRBD2. TRBV6-7 is annotated as an ORF whose role is uncertain. This CDR3 is built from 17 residues. Losses at the gene ends were 0 bases for V and 3 bases for J; bases not matched to a gene: 6. CDR3 sequence reads: CASSYSMGRGGYNEQFF. The CDR3 DNA is TGTGCCAGCAGTTACTCGATGGGGCGGGGGGGCTACAATGAGCAGTTCTTC.

As for this clonotype: At one of its ends the junction is not consistent with the germline gene, which may arise from a read error. The chain recombines TRBV27 with TRBJ2-7, with 10 positions matching TRBD1. The CDR3 runs to 15 residues. The germline V gene encodes CDR1 MNHEY and CDR2 SMNVEV (reference sequence). Written as DNA, the CDR3 is TGTGCCTGCAGGCCGGACAGGGGGGCATCCTACGAGCAGTACTTC. As protein: CACRPDRGASYEQYF.

The rearrangement uses TRBV5-1 and TRBJ2-2; D is possibly TRBD2 (5 bases). The germline V gene has CDR1 SGHRS and CDR2 YFSETQ. Trimming took off 2 bases at V and 4 bases at J, with 18 bases between the two ends. This CDR3 comprises 17 residues. Here the CDR3 DNA reads TGCGCCAGCAGCTTAGGCGTGAGTGACTACCGCACCGGGGAGCTGTTTTTT. Protein product: CASSLGVSDYRTGELFF. The entire variable domain, with the rest obtained from reference TRBV5-1 and TRBJ2-2, is as follows: KAGVTQTPRYLIKTRGQQVTLSCSPISGHRSVSWYQQTPGQGLQFLFEYFSETQRNKGNFPGRFSGRQFSNSRSEMNVSTLELGDSALYLCASSLGVSDYRTGELFFGEGSRLTVL.

The chain employs TRBV21-1 and TRBJ2-5; TRBD1 is the table's D call and was not checked against the DNA. The end of the DNA fits TRBJ2-7 better, so the J call may be wrong. TRBV21-1 is marked as a pseudogene. The CDR3 totals 15 residues. The CDR3 region is CASRASGTGVSEQYF. DNA for the CDR3: TGTGCCAGCAGGGCATCCGGGACAGGGGTCTCCGAGCAGTACTTC.

The genes are TRBV15 and TRBJ2-3; TRBD1 might be the D (5 bases). The CDR3 consists of 13 residues. The V and J ends lost 2 bases and 5 bases respectively, with 8 bases between them. CDR1 LNHNV and CDR2 YYDKDF come from the germline V gene (reference sequence). The CDR3 bases are TGTGCCACCAGCAGACAGGGCATAGATACGCAGTATTTT. It encodes CATSRQGIDTQYF.

The chain has TRBV5-1 and TRBJ2-5; no firm D call. V was clipped by 1 base and J by 5 bases, with 15 bases between them. CDR1 is SGHRS and CDR2 is YFSETQ in the germline V gene. CDR3 size: 15 residues. The CDR3 spells CASSLTAHLGETQYF. The CDR3 nucleotides are TGCGCCAGCAGCTTGACCGCGCACCTTGGGGAGACCCAGTACTTC.

The chain combines TRBV12-3 or TRBV12-4 with TRBJ1-4; 7 positions agree with TRBD1. The CDR3 consists of 16 residues. With 7 bases clipped from V and 2 bases from J, the junction kept 10 bases outside the gene matches. The CDR3 DNA follows: TGTGCCAGCACCTTACTAAAGGGGGCCACTAATGAAAAACTGTTTTTT. Translating it yields CASTLLKGATNEKLFF.

This clonotype has just one count. This chain uses TRBV3-1 with TRBJ1-1; possible D gene TRBD1, 5 bases. The length of the CDR3 is 12 residues. CDR1 LGHDT and CDR2 YNNKEL come from the germline V gene (reference sequence). Trimming cost V 0 bases and J 8 bases, with 7 bases left between them. The CDR3 spells CASSQDWGEAFF. The CDR3 nucleotides read TGTGCCAGCAGCCAAGATTGGGGCGAAGCTTTCTTT.

A remark on this clonotype: The junction departs from germline at one end; a sequencing error may be responsible. This chain joins TRBV12-3 or TRBV12-4 and TRBJ2-1; a possible D gene is TRBD2 (6 bases). The CDR3 is made up of 12 amino acids. CDR3 coding DNA: TGTGTCAGCAGTTTGTTGCGGGGTGAGCAGTTCTTC. It yields the protein CVSSLLRGEQFF.

In this sample, this clonotype turned up a few times. CDR3 sequence (DNA): TGTGCCACCAGTGATTTCCACAAGAAAGGGCCTAGCGGGAGAGTGAGGGGAGAGACCCAGTACTTC. It encodes CATSDFHKKGPSGRVRGETQYF. This chain joins TRBV24-1 and TRBJ2-5; 10 nucleotides align to TRBD2. The CDR3 is made up of 22 amino acids. V dropped 1 base and J dropped 4; count of bases not matched to a gene: 23. Germline CDR1 reads KGHDR; CDR2 reads SFDVKD.